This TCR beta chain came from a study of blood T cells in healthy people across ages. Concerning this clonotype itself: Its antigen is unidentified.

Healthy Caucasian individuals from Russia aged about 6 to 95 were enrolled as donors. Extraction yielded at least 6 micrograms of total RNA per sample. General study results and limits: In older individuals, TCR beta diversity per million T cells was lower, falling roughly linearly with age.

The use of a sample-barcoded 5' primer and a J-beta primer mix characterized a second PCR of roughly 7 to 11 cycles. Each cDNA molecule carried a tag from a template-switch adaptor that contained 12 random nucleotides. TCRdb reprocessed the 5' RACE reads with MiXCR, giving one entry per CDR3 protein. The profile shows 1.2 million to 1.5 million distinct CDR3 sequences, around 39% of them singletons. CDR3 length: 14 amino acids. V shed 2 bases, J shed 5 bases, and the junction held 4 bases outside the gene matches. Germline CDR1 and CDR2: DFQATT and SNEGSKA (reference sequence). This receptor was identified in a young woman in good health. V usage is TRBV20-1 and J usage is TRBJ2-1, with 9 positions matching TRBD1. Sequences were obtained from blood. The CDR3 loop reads CSARRQGVDNEQFF. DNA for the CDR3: TGCAGTGCTAGAAGACAGGGGGTCGACAATGAGCAGTTCTTC.